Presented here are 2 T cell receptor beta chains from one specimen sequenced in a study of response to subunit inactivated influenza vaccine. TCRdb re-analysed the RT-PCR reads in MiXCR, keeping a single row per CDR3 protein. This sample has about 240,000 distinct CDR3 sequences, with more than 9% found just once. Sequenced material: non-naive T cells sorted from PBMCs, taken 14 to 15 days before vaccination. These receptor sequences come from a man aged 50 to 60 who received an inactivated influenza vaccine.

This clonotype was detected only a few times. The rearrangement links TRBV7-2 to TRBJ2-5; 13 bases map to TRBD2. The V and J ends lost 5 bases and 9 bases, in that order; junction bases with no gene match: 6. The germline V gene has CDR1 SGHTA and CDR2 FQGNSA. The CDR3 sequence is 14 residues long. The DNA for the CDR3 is TGTGCCAGCAGCCCCGGACTAGCGGGGGAGGCCCAGTACTTC. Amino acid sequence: CASSPGLAGEAQYF.

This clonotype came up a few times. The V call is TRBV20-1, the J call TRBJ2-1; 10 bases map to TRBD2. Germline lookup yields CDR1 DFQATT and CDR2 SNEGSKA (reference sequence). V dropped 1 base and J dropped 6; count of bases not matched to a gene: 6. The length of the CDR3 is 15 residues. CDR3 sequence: CSARGASGSGNEQFF. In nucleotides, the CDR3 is TGCAGTGCTAGAGGCGCTAGCGGGAGTGGCAATGAGCAGTTCTTC.